This passage covers 28 T cell receptor beta chains from one sample sequenced in a study of blood T cell repertoires in COVID-19. Sequenced by immunoSEQ multiplex PCR; TCRdb stores in-frame clones only, minus some. The profile shows under 250,000 clones, approximately 83% of them singletons. Sequences were obtained from peripheral blood. These receptors originate from a young man who had recovered from COVID-19.

V gene TRBV28 combines with J gene TRBJ1-1, with a weak D call TRBD1 (5 bases). The V end was cut by 3 bases, the J end by 1 base, with 9 bases between. Germline lookup yields CDR1 MDHEN and CDR2 SYDVKM. CDR3 length: 14 residues. This CDR3 reads CASSFFDRNTEAFF. For the CDR3, the DNA is TGTGCCAGCAGTTTCTTCGACAGGAACACTGAAGCTTTCTTT.

The V call is TRBV19, the J call TRBJ2-2; a possible D gene is TRBD2 (5 bases). Looked up from germline, CDR1 is LNHDA and CDR2 is SQIVND (reference sequence). The germline V and J ends were trimmed by 6 bases and 3 bases, with 17 bases remaining between them. The CDR3 spans 16 residues. Written as DNA, the CDR3 is TGTGCCAGTAGCGATCCCCGAATGCGGGACACCGGGGAGCTGTTTTTT. Amino acids: CASSDPRMRDTGELFF.

The chain couples TRBV5-5 to TRBJ2-5; D perhaps matches TRBD1 (5 bases). The germline V gene has CDR1 SGHKS and CDR2 YYEKEE (reference sequence). The V and J ends lost 0 bases and 2 bases respectively, with 14 bases between them. There are 16 residues in the CDR3. CDR3 region: CASSLDRLAGQETQYF. Written as DNA, the CDR3 is TGTGCCAGCAGCTTGGATCGTTTGGCAGGGCAAGAGACCCAGTACTTC.

The chain carries TRBV4-1 and TRBJ1-2; 12 positions match TRBD1. CDR1 is MGHRA, CDR2 YSYEKL, per germline. The CDR3 is 16 amino acids. Trimming removed 5 bases from V and 8 bases from J; junction bases left unmatched: 12. The CDR3 sequence: CASSYNAGTGGAGYTF. The CDR3 DNA reads as TGCGCCAGCAGCTACAACGCCGGGACAGGGGGCGCAGGCTACACCTTC.

This clone was seen a handful of times. This rearrangement joins TRBV18 to TRBJ1-2; 9 nucleotides agree with TRBD1. After removal of 3 bases from V and 2 bases from J, the junction contained 1 base not matched to a gene. The germline V gene has CDR1 KGHSH and CDR2 LQKENI. CDR3 length: 14 amino acids. The CDR3 here is CASSPGQGNYGYTF. In nucleotides, the CDR3 is TGTGCCAGCTCACCGGGACAGGGAAACTATGGCTACACCTTC. Looking up the rest from reference TRBV18 and TRBJ1-2 gives the full variable domain: NAGVMQNPRHLVRRRGQEARLRCSPMKGHSHVYWYRQLPEEGLKFMVYLQKENIIDESGMPKERFSAEFPKEGPSILRIQQVVRGDSAAYFCASSPGQGNYGYTFGSGTRLTVV.

The rearrangement joins TRBV5-1 to TRBJ1-2; D may be TRBD1 (5 bases). Germline CDR1 reads SGHRS; CDR2 reads YFSETQ. V was trimmed by 2 bases and J by 6 bases, leaving 17 bases between them. The CDR3 totals 15 residues. CDR3 DNA sequence: TGCGCCAGCAGCTTTACGGCTCAGGGCGGCGATGGCTACACCTTC. Amino acids: CASSFTAQGGDGYTF.

The V gene is TRBV27, the J gene TRBJ2-7; 9 bases align to TRBD1. Unmatched junction bases numbered 8, after V lost 8 bases and J lost 3 bases. The CDR3 has 14 residues. Germline lookup yields CDR1 MNHEY and CDR2 SMNVEV (reference sequence). This CDR3 is CASEPSGQGYEQYF. CDR3 nucleotides: TGTGCCAGCGAACCGTCGGGACAGGGCTACGAGCAGTACTTC.

This clone occurred a few times. This sequence joins TRBV7-9 and TRBJ1-2; 8 bases line up with TRBD1. The V gene end was trimmed by 5 bases and the J gene end by 14 bases; junction bases not matched to a gene: 13. Germline lookup yields CDR1 SEHNR and CDR2 FQNEAQ (reference sequence). This CDR3 comprises 13 residues. This chain's CDR3 is CASSPGTGAPATF. The CDR3 DNA is TGTGCCAGCAGCCCCGGGACAGGCGCCCCGGCGACCTTC. The complete variable domain, with remaining parts taken from reference TRBV7-9 and TRBJ1-2, reads DTGVSQNPRHKITKRGQNVTFRCDPISEHNRLYWYRQTLGQGPEFLTYFQNEAQLEKSRLLSDRFSAERPKGSFSTLEIQRTEQGDSAMYLCASSPGTGAPATFGSGTRLTVV.

The chain uses TRBV5-4 and TRBJ1-1; a possible D gene is TRBD1 (5 bases). Germline values: CDR1 SGHNT, CDR2 YYREEE (reference sequence). Trimming removed 3 bases from V and 1 base from J, with 10 bases in between. There are 14 residues in the CDR3. The CDR3: CASSWIGGNTEAFF. The CDR3 DNA follows: TGTGCCAGCAGCTGGATCGGGGGGAACACTGAAGCTTTCTTT.

This clone was picked up a small number of times. The J gene is TRBJ2-5, the V gene TRBV6-5; D might be TRBD1 (6 bases). V was trimmed by 5 bases and J by 4 bases, leaving 8 bases between them. Germline V gene lookup returns CDR1 MNHEY and CDR2 SVGAGI. CDR3 size: 12 residues. The DNA of the CDR3 is TGTGCCAGCAGTCCGACAGGAGAGACCCAGTACTTC. It specifies CASSPTGETQYF.

The J gene is TRBJ2-2, the V gene TRBV7-3, with TRBD1 matching 7 bases. This CDR3 has 13 residues. Germline trimming cut 4 bases from V and 6 bases from J; bases unmatched to any gene: 2. Germline CDR1 SGHTA, CDR2 FQGTGA. Here the CDR3 reads CASSSGQPGELFF. The CDR3 bases are TGTGCCAGCAGCTCGGGACAGCCCGGGGAGCTGTTTTTT.

The J gene is TRBJ2-7, the V gene TRBV6-5; 7 bases are a match to TRBD2. This CDR3 is built from 14 residues. CDR1 and CDR2 from the germline V gene are MNHEY and SVGAGI. V trimming: 5 bases; J trimming: 6 bases; junction bases outside the gene matches: 10. CDR3 loop: CASSTLSPGGEQYF. The CDR3 DNA reads as TGTGCCAGCAGTACCTTGTCCCCGGGAGGCGAGCAGTACTTC.

This chain connects TRBV4-1 to TRBJ2-2, with D possibly matching TRBD2 (5 bases). The length of the CDR3 is 15 residues. Germline CDR1 MGHRA, CDR2 YSYEKL. With 0 bases removed from V and 4 bases from J, the gap between germline ends came to 9 bases. CDR3 DNA sequence: TGCGCCAGCAGCCAAGATGGGGAGTTCACCGGGGAGCTGTTTTTT. This gives the protein CASSQDGEFTGELFF.

V and J are TRBV7-9 and TRBJ2-5; D is unclear. Germline V lookup: CDR1 SEHNR, CDR2 FQNEAQ (reference sequence). This CDR3 has 15 residues. Trimming took off 5 bases at V and 4 bases at J, with 17 bases between the two ends. The CDR3 spells CASSPLGVRIETQYF. CDR3 nucleotides: TGTGCCAGCAGCCCCTTAGGAGTCCGAATAGAGACCCAGTACTTC.

The V and J genes are TRBV5-1 and TRBJ1-6, with D perhaps TRBD1 (6 bases). The V end was cut by 0 bases, the J end by 7 bases, with 17 bases between. This CDR3 is built from 17 residues. Looked up from germline, CDR1 is SGHRS and CDR2 is YFSETQ. CDR3 in amino acids: CASSLAESRGSNSPLHF. CDR3 nucleotides: TGCGCCAGCAGCTTGGCCGAAAGTAGGGGGAGCAATTCACCCCTCCACTTT.

The V gene is TRBV5-5, the J gene TRBJ2-1; TRBD2 is a possible D gene (5 bases). CDR3 length equals 14 residues. Germline CDR1 and CDR2: SGHKS and YYEKEE (reference sequence). V dropped 1 base and J dropped 9 bases, with 14 bases sitting between them. The CDR3 protein is CASSLLGGSGEQFF. The CDR3, as DNA: TGTGCCAGCAGCTTGCTTGGAGGCTCGGGTGAGCAGTTCTTC.

The V call is TRBV2, the J call TRBJ2-2; possible D gene TRBD1, 5 bases. The CDR3 sequence is 13 residues long. V lost 9 bases, J lost 3 bases, and 11 bases lay in between. The germline V gene has CDR1 SNHLY and CDR2 FYNNEI. The CDR3 sequence: CASGARDTGELFF. The CDR3 nucleotides are TGTGCCAGTGGGGCCCGTGACACCGGGGAGCTGTTTTTT.

The chain carries TRBV27 and TRBJ1-5; a possible D gene is TRBD1 (6 bases). The length of the CDR3 is 14 residues. The V gene lost 6 bases and the J gene lost 4 bases, with 13 bases spanning the gap. Germline CDR1 MNHEY, CDR2 SMNVEV (reference sequence). The CDR3 loop reads CASSLGQRNQPQHF. The CDR3 coding sequence is TGTGCCAGCAGCCTCGGACAGAGAAATCAGCCCCAGCATTTT.

This clone has more than one count but fewer than ten. The CDR3 nucleotides are TGCGCCAGCAGCCCGACAGAGAGACTGGACTATGGCTACACCTTC. It is translated as CASSPTERLDYGYTF. This rearrangement joins TRBV4-1 to TRBJ1-2; the D gene is possibly TRBD1 (5 bases). Trimming stripped 4 bases from V and 3 bases from J, with 15 bases between. Germline V lookup: CDR1 MGHRA, CDR2 YSYEKL. The CDR3 has 15 residues.

This chain connects TRBV9 to TRBJ1-2, with TRBD1 matching 10 bases. Unmatched junction bases numbered 10, after V lost 5 bases and J lost 0 bases. This CDR3 contains 17 residues. The germline gives CDR1 SGDLS, CDR2 YYNGEE. The CDR3 reads CASSLSGQGNANYGYTF. The CDR3 region has the DNA TGTGCCAGCAGTCTATCGGGACAGGGGAATGCTAACTATGGCTACACCTTC.

The V call is TRBV7-9, the J call TRBJ2-3, with D perhaps TRBD2 (6 bases). CDR3 length: 16 amino acids. V was cut by 10 bases and J by 3 bases, with 23 bases left in between. Germline values: CDR1 SEHNR, CDR2 FQNEAQ (reference sequence). CDR3 residues: CATPGGGTSITDTQYF. CDR3 DNA sequence: TGTGCCACCCCGGGCGGTGGTACTAGCATAACAGATACGCAGTATTTT.

The V and J genes are TRBV7-2 and TRBJ2-3; no clear D. From germline, CDR1 is SGHTA and CDR2 FQGNSA. The CDR3 contains 14 residues. Deletions cut 3 bases from V and 8 bases from J, with 15 bases between. The CDR3 nucleotides read TGTGCCAGCAGCTTTGATCCCGTCGCTACTACGCAGTATTTT. Its translation is CASSFDPVATTQYF.

This clone was seen a few times. The V and J genes are TRBV4-1 and TRBJ1-5; D is ambiguous. The germline CDR1 and CDR2 sequences are MGHRA and YSYEKL. Deletions cut 0 bases from V and 9 bases from J, with 9 bases between. The CDR3 has 13 residues. The CDR3 is CASSQDRERPQHF. The CDR3 nucleotides read TGCGCCAGCAGCCAAGATCGGGAGCGGCCCCAGCATTTT.

Here the CDR3 reads CASRGTGGLASYNSPLHF. DNA of the CDR3: TGTGCCAGCAGGGGCACAGGGGGCTTGGCCTCCTATAATTCACCCCTCCACTTT. V is TRBV2 and J is TRBJ1-6; 9 bases are shared with TRBD1. CDR3 length equals 18 residues. V lost 6 bases to trimming and J lost 0 bases; unmatched junction nucleotides: 9. Looked up from germline, CDR1 is SNHLY and CDR2 is FYNNEI.

A single count supports this clone. This rearrangement joins TRBV19 to TRBJ2-1, with 9 bases that match TRBD1. Germline CDR1 is LNHDA and CDR2 is SQIVND (reference sequence). The CDR3 covers 14 residues. J lost 5 bases, V lost 5 bases, and 4 bases had no gene match. The CDR3 coding sequence is TGTGCCAGTAGTCCATGGACAGGGGACAATGAGCAGTTCTTC. This translates into CASSPWTGDNEQFF.

The count of this clone is one. The chain recombines TRBV9 with TRBJ1-3; D is ambiguous. CDR1 and CDR2 from the germline V gene are SGDLS and YYNGEE. Trimming cost V 3 bases and J 2 bases, with 6 bases left between them. CDR3 length: 13 amino acids. As DNA, the CDR3 is TGTGCCAGCAGCGCAGGAACTGGAAACACCATATATTTT. Amino acids: CASSAGTGNTIYF.

The chain carries TRBV4-1 and TRBJ1-6, with a weak D call TRBD1 (6 bases). The CDR3 covers 16 residues. The germline V gene encodes CDR1 MGHRA and CDR2 YSYEKL. Trimming took off 4 bases at V and 10 bases at J, with 20 bases between the two ends. The CDR3 sequence: CASSLQGFLPESPLHF. For the CDR3, the DNA is TGCGCCAGCAGCCTCCAGGGGTTCCTTCCGGAGTCACCCCTCCACTTT.

This chain connects TRBV28 to TRBJ1-5; D ambiguous. V was trimmed by 2 bases and J by 6 bases, leaving 14 bases between them. Per germline, CDR1 MDHEN and CDR2 SYDVKM. This CDR3 comprises 15 residues. The CDR3 sequence: CASSLRRVESQPQHF. CDR3 DNA: TGTGCCAGCAGTTTACGGCGGGTTGAAAGTCAGCCCCAGCATTTT.